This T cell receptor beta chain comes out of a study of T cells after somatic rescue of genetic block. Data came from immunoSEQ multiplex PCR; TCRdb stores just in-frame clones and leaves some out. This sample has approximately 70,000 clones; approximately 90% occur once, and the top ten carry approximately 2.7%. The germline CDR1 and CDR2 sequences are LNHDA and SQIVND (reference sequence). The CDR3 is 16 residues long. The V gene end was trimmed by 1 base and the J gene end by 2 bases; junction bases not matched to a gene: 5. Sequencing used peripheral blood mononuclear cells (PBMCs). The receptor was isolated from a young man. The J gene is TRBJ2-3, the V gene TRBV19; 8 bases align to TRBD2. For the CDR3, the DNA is TGTGCCAGTAGTATAGCCGGGACTAGAAACACAGATACGCAGTATTTT. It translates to CASSIAGTRNTDTQYF.